Below are 10 T cell receptor beta chains sequenced from a single sample in a study of control samples from healthy donors and cancer patients. TCRdb's table, derived via immunoSEQ multiplex PCR, lists solely in-frame clones and lacks some. The top ten clones hold under 1.2% of a sample with over 150,000 clones, 96% of them seen once. Sequencing was done on a sample of blood. Receptors were obtained from a woman under 40 in good health.

The rearrangement links TRBV7-9 to TRBJ2-1, with 10 bases lining up with TRBD2. In germline, CDR1 is SEHNR, CDR2 FQNEAQ (reference sequence). J was trimmed by 2 bases and V by 2 bases; bases with no gene match: 6. CDR3 length: 17 amino acids. This CDR3 is CASSLLIAGGPYNEQFF. In DNA, the CDR3 is TGTGCCAGCAGCTTACTGATAGCGGGAGGTCCCTACAATGAGCAGTTCTTC.

CDR3 loop: CASSLFFGGSGANVLTF. The CDR3 bases are TGTGCCAGCAGCTTATTTTTCGGGGGCTCTGGGGCCAACGTCCTGACTTTC. The chain employs TRBV7-2 and TRBJ2-6, with TRBD2 as a possible D gene (6 bases). This CDR3 has 17 residues. CDR1 and CDR2 from the germline V gene are SGHTA and FQGNSA. V was cut by 2 bases and J by 0 bases, with 11 bases left in between. The full variable domain, its missing parts supplied by reference TRBV7-2 and TRBJ2-6, is GAGVSQSPSNKVTEKGKDVELRCDPISGHTALYWYRQSLGQGLEFLIYFQGNSAPDKSGLPSDRFSAERTGGSVSTLTIQRTQQEDSAVYLCASSLFFGGSGANVLTFGAGSRLTVL.

The gene calls are TRBV10-3 and TRBJ2-2; 13 bases align to TRBD2. Germline V gives CDR1 ENHRY, CDR2 SYGVKD. The CDR3 has 19 residues. Trimming cost V 2 bases and J 3 bases; bases outside gene matches: 9. The CDR3 nucleotides read TGTGCCATCAGTGAGCTTGGGACTAGCGGGGCATGGGACACCGGGGAGCTGTTTTTT. Translation: CAISELGTSGAWDTGELFF.

This sequence joins TRBV29-1 and TRBJ1-2; TRBD1 is a possible D gene (6 bases). V dropped 6 bases and J dropped 8 bases, with 10 bases sitting between them. Germline CDR1 reads SQVTM; CDR2 reads ANQGSEA. CDR3 length equals 10 residues. CDR3 DNA: TGCAGCGTCCGGACAGCGGGCTACACCTTC. As protein: CSVRTAGYTF. Combining the CDR3 with reference TRBV29-1 and TRBJ1-2 gives the whole variable domain SAVISQKPSRDICQRGTSLTIQCQVDSQVTMMFWYRQQPGQSLTLIATANQGSEATYESGFVIDKFPISRPNLTFSTLTVSNMSPEDSSIYLCSVRTAGYTFGSGTRLTVV.

The chain carries TRBV3-1 (or the pseudogene TRBV3-2) and TRBJ1-4, with unresolved D. The germline V gene has CDR1 LGHDT and CDR2 YNNKEL (reference sequence). The CDR3 length is 14 residues. Between the trimmed V and J ends, which lost 3 bases and 2 bases, there was a span of 7 bases. The DNA of the CDR3 is TGTGCCAGCAGCCACCCCGGGACTAATGAAAAACTGTTTTTT. This translates into CASSHPGTNEKLFF.

This clone was detected a few times. The rearrangement joins TRBV2 to TRBJ2-3; D not certain. Germline loops: CDR1 SNHLY, CDR2 FYNNEI. The CDR3 loop spans 13 amino acids. Trimming pared 6 bases from V and 2 bases from J, leaving 9 bases between. CDR3: CASSPPFTDTQYF. The CDR3 DNA follows: TGTGCCAGCAGCCCGCCTTTCACAGATACGCAGTATTTT.

J is TRBJ2-7 and V is TRBV5-6; perhaps TRBD2 as D (6 bases). Germline-derived CDR1 and CDR2 are SGHDT and YYEEEE. There are 15 residues in the CDR3. V was cut by 0 bases and J by 0 bases, with 10 bases left in between. The CDR3 protein is CASSLAPGLSYEQYF. The CDR3 coding sequence is TGTGCCAGCAGCTTGGCCCCGGGACTCTCCTACGAGCAGTACTTC.

This chain uses TRBV5-1 with TRBJ1-2; no clear D. Trimming stripped 3 bases from V and 5 bases from J, with 11 bases between. Germline CDR1 reads SGHRS; CDR2 reads YFSETQ. CDR3 length: 13 amino acids. DNA of the CDR3: TGCGCCAGCAGCTCTCGCACGCTTTATGGCTACACCTTC. It specifies CASSSRTLYGYTF.

The chain combines TRBV10-2 with TRBJ1-1, with D perhaps TRBD1 (6 bases). The CDR3 extends over 13 amino acids. Between the trimmed V and J ends, which lost 6 bases and 4 bases, there was a span of 12 bases. In germline, CDR1 is WSHSY, CDR2 SAAADI. DNA for the CDR3: TGCGCCAGCAGGTTCCAGGGGAGCACTGAAGCTTTCTTT. It is translated as CASRFQGSTEAFF.

This sequence joins TRBV7-9 and TRBJ2-2; no clear D gene. Looked up from germline, CDR1 is SEHNR and CDR2 is FQNEAQ (reference sequence). The CDR3 totals 16 residues. V lost 2 bases, J lost 0 bases, and 10 bases lay in between. The CDR3 protein is CASSLSLGPNTGELFF. The CDR3 coding sequence is TGTGCCAGCAGCTTATCCCTTGGCCCGAACACCGGGGAGCTGTTTTTT. Filled out from reference TRBV7-9 and TRBJ2-2, the complete variable domain reads DTGVSQNPRHKITKRGQNVTFRCDPISEHNRLYWYRQTLGQGPEFLTYFQNEAQLEKSRLLSDRFSAERPKGSFSTLEIQRTEQGDSAMYLCASSLSLGPNTGELFFGEGSRLTVL.